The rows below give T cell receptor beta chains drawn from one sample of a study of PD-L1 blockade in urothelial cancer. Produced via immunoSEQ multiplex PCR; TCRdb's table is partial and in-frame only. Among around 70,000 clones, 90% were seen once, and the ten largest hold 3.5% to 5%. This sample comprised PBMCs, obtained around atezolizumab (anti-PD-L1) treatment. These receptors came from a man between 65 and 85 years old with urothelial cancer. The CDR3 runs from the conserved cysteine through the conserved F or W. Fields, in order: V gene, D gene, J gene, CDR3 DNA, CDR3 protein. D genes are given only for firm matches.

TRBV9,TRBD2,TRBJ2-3,TGTGCCAGCAGCGTAGGAACTAGCGGCACAGATACGCAGTATTTT,CASSVGTSGTDTQYF
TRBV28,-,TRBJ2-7,TGTGCCAGCCGACAGGGAGGACGAGGGGAGCAGTACTTC,CASRQGGRGEQYF
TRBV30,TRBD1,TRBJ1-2,TGTGCCTGGAGAGCAGGGGGCGCTTACTATGGCTACACCTTC,CAWRAGGAYYGYTF
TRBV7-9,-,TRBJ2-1,TGTGCCAGCAGCTTAACCCAGCGAGACAATGAGCAGTTCTTC,CASSLTQRDNEQFF
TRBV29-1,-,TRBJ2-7,TGCAGCGTTGTGGAGGGGCGCTACGAGCAGTACTTC,CSVVEGRYEQYF
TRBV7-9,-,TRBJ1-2,TGTGCCAGCAGCTTAAGTAGTGGTTCCCATGGCTACACCTTC,CASSLSSGSHGYTF
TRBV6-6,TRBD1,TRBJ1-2,TGTGCCAGCAGGCTACAGGGGGCGCGGGGCTATGGCTACACCTTC,CASRLQGARGYGYTF
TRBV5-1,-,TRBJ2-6,TGCGCCAGCAGCAGGGGCGCTGGGGCCAACGTCCTGACTTTC,CASSRGAGANVLTF
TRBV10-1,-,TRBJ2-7,TGCGCCAGCAGTGAGACAGGGATCTACGAGCAGTACTTC,CASSETGIYEQYF
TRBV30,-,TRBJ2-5,TGTGCCTGGAGTCAAGAGGAAGAGACCCAGTACTTC,CAWSQEEETQYF
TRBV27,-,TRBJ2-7,TGTGCCAGCAGTTTAAACACCGGGGAAACCTACGAGCAGTACTTC,CASSLNTGETYEQYF
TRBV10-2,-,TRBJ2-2,TGCGCCAGCAGTGTGGGCGGGACCGCGAACACCGGGGAGCTGTTTTTT,CASSVGGTANTGELFF
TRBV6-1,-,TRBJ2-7,TGTGCCAGCGCCTTGGGGCAGACAACCTACGAGCAGTACTTC,CASALGQTTYEQYF